The 13 T cell receptor beta chains listed next were all sequenced from one sample in a study of PD-L1 blockade in urothelial cancer. The repertoire was sequenced with immunoSEQ multiplex PCR; TCRdb's copy has only in-frame clones and lacks some. This sample yields some 71,000 clones, of which 85% are seen a single time; 6.7% belongs to the top ten. Noted time point: pretreatment peripheral blood. Sequenced material: PBMCs, taken around atezolizumab (anti-PD-L1) treatment. The source is a middle-aged man with urothelial cancer.

This rearrangement joins TRBV5-4 to TRBJ2-2; the D gene is possibly TRBD1 (6 bases). Germline values: CDR1 SGHNT, CDR2 YYREEE (reference sequence). This CDR3 has 16 residues. Deletions cut 4 bases from V and 4 bases from J, with 17 bases between. The CDR3 nucleotides are TGTGCCAGCAGCCCTCCGGGACAAGGACCCACCGGGGAGCTGTTTTTT. This sequence encodes CASSPPGQGPTGELFF.

This chain connects TRBV2 to TRBJ1-5, with D uncertain. Trimming stripped 7 bases from V and 4 bases from J, with 11 bases between. Germline V lookup: CDR1 SNHLY, CDR2 FYNNEI. This CDR3 spans 13 amino acids. CDR3 in DNA: TGTGCCAGCAATAGGGAGGTAAATCAGCCCCAGCATTTT. This sequence encodes CASNREVNQPQHF. Variable domain in full (rest from reference TRBV2 and TRBJ1-5): EPEVTQTPSHQVTQMGQEVILRCVPISNHLYFYWYRQILGQKVEFLVSFYNNEISEKSEIFDDQFSVERPDGSNFTLKIRSTKLEDSAMYFCASNREVNQPQHFGDGTRLSIL.

The rearrangement joins TRBV6-1 to TRBJ2-2; TRBD1 matches at 9 bases. V lost 5 bases to trimming and J lost 7 bases; unmatched junction nucleotides: 11. Germline-derived CDR1 and CDR2 are MNHNS and SASEGT. The CDR3 consists of 16 residues. The CDR3 sequence is CASSKEQGAGGGELFF. CDR3 nucleotides: TGTGCCAGCAGTAAAGAACAGGGGGCAGGGGGCGGGGAGCTGTTTTTT.

The chain employs TRBV27 and TRBJ2-5, with TRBD1 matching over 8 bases. Germline V gene lookup returns CDR1 MNHEY and CDR2 SMNVEV (reference sequence). This CDR3 spans 15 amino acids. After removal of 4 bases from V and 4 bases from J, the junction contained 8 bases not matched to a gene. CDR3: CASSSGRGRRETQYF. In DNA, the CDR3 is TGTGCCAGCAGTTCGGGCAGGGGGCGAAGAGAGACCCAGTACTTC.

The chain links TRBV29-1 to TRBJ2-7; a weak D match, TRBD2 (7 bases). Trimming stripped 4 bases from V and 3 bases from J, with 13 bases between. Germline loops: CDR1 SQVTM, CDR2 ANQGSEA. The CDR3 covers 13 residues. CDR3 region: CSVGGGGSYEQYF. CDR3 in DNA: TGCAGCGTTGGGGGGGGCGGGAGCTACGAGCAGTACTTC.

The chain has TRBV7-3 and TRBJ2-1; D unresolved. V dropped 1 base and J dropped 0 bases, with 10 bases sitting between them. Germline lookup yields CDR1 SGHTA and CDR2 FQGTGA. The length of the CDR3 is 16 residues. CDR3 protein: CASSLIAASSYNEQFF. CDR3 nucleotides: TGTGCCAGCAGCTTAATAGCCGCAAGCTCCTACAATGAGCAGTTCTTC.

This chain joins TRBV7-8 and TRBJ2-1; TRBD2 is a possible D gene (6 bases). The V gene lost 3 bases and the J gene lost 0 bases, with 9 bases spanning the gap. Germline V gene lookup returns CDR1 SGHVS and CDR2 FQNEAQ. This CDR3 comprises 15 residues. The CDR3 sequence: CASSFGGISYNEQFF. CDR3 coding DNA: TGTGCCAGCAGCTTCGGGGGAATCTCCTACAATGAGCAGTTCTTC.

The chain joins TRBV5-1 to TRBJ2-1; tentatively, D is TRBD2 (5 bases). The CDR3 is made up of 14 amino acids. V was pared by 4 bases and J by 5 bases, with 13 bases between. Germline V gene lookup returns CDR1 SGHRS and CDR2 YFSETQ. This CDR3 is CASSDYGENNEQFF. In nucleotides, the CDR3 is TGCGCCAGCAGCGATTACGGGGAGAACAATGAGCAGTTCTTC.

The chain uses TRBV25-1 and TRBJ1-3; possible D gene TRBD1, 6 bases. Germline V gene lookup returns CDR1 MGHDK and CDR2 SYGVNS. The CDR3 has 15 residues. Trimming left V 1 base short and J 3 bases short, with 10 bases between. The CDR3 reads CASSELIGGGNTIYF. CDR3 DNA sequence: TGTGCCAGCAGTGAATTAATAGGGGGTGGAAACACCATATATTTT.

This chain uses TRBV5-1 with TRBJ2-1; 12 bases fit TRBD2. The V gene's germline CDR1 is SGHRS and CDR2 YFSETQ. CDR3 size: 17 residues. Trimming removed 4 bases from V and 9 bases from J; junction bases left unmatched: 14. The CDR3 DNA sequence: TGCGCCAGCAGCCTCCAGCTAGCGGGAGGGCCACGGAGTGAGCAGTTCTTC. Its protein is CASSLQLAGGPRSEQFF.

The V and J genes are TRBV10-3 and TRBJ2-7; the match to TRBD2 covers 8 bases. The CDR3 has 14 amino acids. V shed 4 bases and J 6 bases; nucleotides not matched to a gene: 8. Germline CDR1 and CDR2: ENHRY and SYGVKD. The DNA of the CDR3 is TGTGCCATCAGTGTGTCAGCGGGAGAGGGCGAGCAGTACTTC. Encoded protein: CAISVSAGEGEQYF.

V gene TRBV28 combines with J gene TRBJ2-1; TRBD2 might be the D (5 bases). The V gene's germline CDR1 is MDHEN and CDR2 SYDVKM. There are 16 residues in the CDR3. Trimming pared 4 bases from V and 2 bases from J, leaving 15 bases between. The DNA of the CDR3 is TGTGCCAGCAGTTCATTGCACGGGAAGCCCTACAATGAGCAGTTCTTC. The encoded protein is CASSSLHGKPYNEQFF.

This clone has more than one count but fewer than ten. This chain connects TRBV6-1 to TRBJ1-2; the D is unclear. The germline V gene encodes CDR1 MNHNS and CDR2 SASEGT. The germline V and J ends were trimmed by 3 bases and 8 bases, with 7 bases remaining between them. This CDR3 has 11 residues. Here the CDR3 reads CASSDPRGYTF. CDR3 nucleotides: TGTGCCAGCAGTGATCCCAGGGGCTACACCTTC.